The present T cell receptor (beta chain) was sequenced within a study of vaccination effects on CD4 cells after COVID-19. Clones were sequenced by immunoSEQ multiplex PCR, and TCRdb holds only the in-frame ones, with some missing. Among over 25,000 clones listed, 75% to 90% were seen once. Germline V lookup: CDR1 KGHSH, CDR2 LQKENI. V was clipped by 1 base and J by 10 bases; unmatched bases: 10. The CDR3 loop spans 15 amino acids. Before any sequencing was done, the ViraFEST assay used viral peptide pools to expand antigen-specific CD4+ T cells. Subsequent to 10 days of culture, CD4+ T cells were isolated. As their vaccination, participants received two doses of either BNT162b2 or mRNA-1273. A remark on this clone: As yet, its antigen is unknown.

The chain employs TRBV18 and TRBJ1-2; the match to TRBD1 covers 9 bases. This material consisted of CD4+ T cells from PBMCs cultured with SARS-CoV-2 spike peptides, taken after COVID-19 vaccination. The clonotype comes from a human donor who received a COVID-19 vaccine. Some clones in this sample may be carry-over from other donors' samples. Written as DNA, the CDR3 is TGTGCCAGCTCACCACTACGGGACAGGGTTAATGACTACACCTTC. This sequence encodes CASSPLRDRVNDYTF.